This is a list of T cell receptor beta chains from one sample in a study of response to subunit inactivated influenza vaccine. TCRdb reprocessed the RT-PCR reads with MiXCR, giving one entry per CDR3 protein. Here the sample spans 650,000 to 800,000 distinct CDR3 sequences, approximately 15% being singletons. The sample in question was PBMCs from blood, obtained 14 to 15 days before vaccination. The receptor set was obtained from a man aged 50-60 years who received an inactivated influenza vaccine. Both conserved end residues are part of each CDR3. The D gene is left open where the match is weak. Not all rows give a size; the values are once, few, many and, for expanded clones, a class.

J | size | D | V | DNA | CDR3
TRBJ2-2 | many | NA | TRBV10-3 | TGTGCCACAAGGGGCACCGGGGAGCTGTTTTTT | CATRGTGELFF
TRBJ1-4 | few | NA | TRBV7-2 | TGTGCCAGCAGCTCAAGCGGACCCAGGGAAAAACTGTTTTTT | CASSSSGPREKLFF
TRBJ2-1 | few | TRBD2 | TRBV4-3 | TGCGCCAGCAGCCAGGGCAGCGGGAGGACGTGGAATGAGCAGTTCTTC | CASSQGSGRTWNEQFF
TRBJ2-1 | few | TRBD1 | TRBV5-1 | TGCGCCAGCAGCTTGGACCCGGGACAGAGCTACAATGAGCAGTTCTTC | CASSLDPGQSYNEQFF
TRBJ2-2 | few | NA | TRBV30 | TGTGCCTGGAACCTGGACAGCTACACCGGGGAGCTGTTTTTT | CAWNLDSYTGELFF
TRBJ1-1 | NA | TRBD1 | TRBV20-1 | TGCAGTGCTCAAACAGGGGGTCCCACTGAAGCTTTCTTT | CSAQTGGPTEAFF
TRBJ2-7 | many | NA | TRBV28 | TGTGCCAGCAGTTTATCATGGTACGAGCAGTACTTC | CASSLSWYEQYF
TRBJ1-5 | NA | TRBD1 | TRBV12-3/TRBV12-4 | TGTGCCAGCAGTTCGAAGACAGGGAGTAGCAATCAGCCCCAGCATTTT | CASSSKTGSSNQPQHF
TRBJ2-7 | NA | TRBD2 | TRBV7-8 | TGTGCCAGCAGCTTTTACCGGGACTACCGCTACGAGCAGTACTTC | CASSFYRDYRYEQYF
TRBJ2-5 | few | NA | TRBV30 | TGTGCCTGGAGCCTACATCAGGGAGAGACCCAGTACTTC | CAWSLHQGETQYF
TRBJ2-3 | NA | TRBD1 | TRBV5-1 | TGCGCCAGCAGCCCCCGGGACAGCAGAACAGATACGCAGTATTTT | CASSPRDSRTDTQYF
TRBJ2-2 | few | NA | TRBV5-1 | TGCGCCAGCAGCGGGACTTTCGCCGGGGAGCTGTTTTTT | CASSGTFAGELFF
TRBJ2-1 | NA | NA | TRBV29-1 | TGCAGCGTAACCGGACGGCAATACAATGAGCAGTTCTTC | CSVTGRQYNEQFF
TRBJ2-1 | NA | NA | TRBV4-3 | TGCGCCAGCAGCCAAAATACCCAGGGGTCCTACAATGAGCAGTTCTTC | CASSQNTQGSYNEQFF
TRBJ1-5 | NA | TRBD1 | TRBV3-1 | TGTGCCAGCAGACCCGACCGGGACAGGGAAACTCATAGCAATCAGCCCCAGCATTTT | CASRPDRDRETHSNQPQHF
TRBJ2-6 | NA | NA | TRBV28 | TGTGCCAGCAGTCCGCCGACCGTGTTTTCTGGGGCCAACGTCCTGACTTTC | CASSPPTVFSGANVLTF
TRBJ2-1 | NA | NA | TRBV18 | TGTGCCAGCTCACCTAACCCAAACTACAATGAGCAGTTCTTC | CASSPNPNYNEQFF
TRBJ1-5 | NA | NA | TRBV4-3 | TGCGCCAGCAGCCAAGATCGGAGGGGTCGTCAGCCCCAGCATTTT | CASSQDRRGRQPQHF
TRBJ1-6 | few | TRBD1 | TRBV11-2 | TGTGCCAGCAGCTTACAGGTGGCAGGGGGTAATTCCCCCCTCCACTTT | CASSLQVAGGNSPLHF
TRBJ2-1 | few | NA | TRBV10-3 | TGTGCCATCAGTGATTTAGTAAGTGCAACCACGGCCGGGCAGTTCTTC | CAISDLVSATTAGQFF
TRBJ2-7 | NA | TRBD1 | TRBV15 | TGTGCCACCAGCAGAGAAGGGACAGGGAACGAGCAGTACTTC | CATSREGTGNEQYF
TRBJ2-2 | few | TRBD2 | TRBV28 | TGTGCCAGCACCCAGCTACTAGCGGTCACCGGGGAGCTGTTTTTT | CASTQLLAVTGELFF
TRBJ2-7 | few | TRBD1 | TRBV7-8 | TGTGCCAGCAGCTCGGACAGGGGGCTCTACGAGCAGTACTTC | CASSSDRGLYEQYF
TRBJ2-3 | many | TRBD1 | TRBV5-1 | TGCGCCAGCAGCCGGGGACAGGGCCGCACAGATACGCAGTATTTT | CASSRGQGRTDTQYF
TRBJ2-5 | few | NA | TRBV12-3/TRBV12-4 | TGTGCCAGCAGTTTTGGAGGGAAGACCCAGTACTTC | CASSFGGKTQYF
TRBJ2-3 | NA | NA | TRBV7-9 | TGTGCCAGCAGCTCCTATTACACAGATACGCAGTATTTT | CASSSYYTDTQYF
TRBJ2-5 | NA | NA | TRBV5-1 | TGCGCCAGCAGCTTGGCAGAGTACCAAGAGACCCAGTACTTC | CASSLAEYQETQYF
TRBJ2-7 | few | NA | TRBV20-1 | TGCAGTGCTCAACGGACAGCAGTCTACGAGCAGTACTTC | CSAQRTAVYEQYF
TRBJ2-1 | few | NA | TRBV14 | TGTGCCAGCAGCCATATGAATAGGGGTAAAAATGAGCAGTTCTTC | CASSHMNRGKNEQFF
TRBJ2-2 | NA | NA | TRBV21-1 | TGTGCCAGCAGCAAACGGCCAGAAAACACCGGGGAGCTGTTTTTT | CASSKRPENTGELFF
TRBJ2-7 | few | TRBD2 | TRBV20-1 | TGCAGTGGCGAGGGACTAGCGGGAGGCCGAGAGCAGTACTTC | CSGEGLAGGREQYF
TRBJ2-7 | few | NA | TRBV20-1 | TGCAGTGCTAGAGCGCCAGGGCAAAACTACGAGCAGTACTTC | CSARAPGQNYEQYF
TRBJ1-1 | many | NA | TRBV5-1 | TGCGCCAGTAACCCCGGACAGAAGAACACTGAAGCTTTCTTT | CASNPGQKNTEAFF
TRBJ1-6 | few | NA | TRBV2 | TGTGCCAGCAGTGATCAGACGAGCTCCTATAATTCACCCCTCCACTTT | CASSDQTSSYNSPLHF
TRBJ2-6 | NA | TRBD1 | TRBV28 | TGTGCCAGCAGTAGGACAGGCTTCTCTGGGGCCAACGTCCTGACTTTC | CASSRTGFSGANVLTF
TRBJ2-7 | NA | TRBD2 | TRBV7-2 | TGTGCCAGCAGCACAGGCCGGGGACTAGCGGGGGCCTACGAGCAGTACTTC | CASSTGRGLAGAYEQYF
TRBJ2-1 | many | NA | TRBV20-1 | TGCAGTGCTAGAGAAGTGGGGCGGGCCGCATACAATGAGCAGTTCTTC | CSAREVGRAAYNEQFF
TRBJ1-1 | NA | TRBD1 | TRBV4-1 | TGCGCCAGCAGCCAAGATTCAGCGACAGGGATGACTGAAGCTTTCTTT | CASSQDSATGMTEAFF
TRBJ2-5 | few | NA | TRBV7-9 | TGTGCCAGCAGTTACCAGCGACAGACCCAAGAGACCCAGTACTTC | CASSYQRQTQETQYF
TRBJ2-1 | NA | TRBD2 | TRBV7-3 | TGTGCCAGCAGCTCCCGGACTAGCGGGAGAGATGAGCAGTTCTTC | CASSSRTSGRDEQFF
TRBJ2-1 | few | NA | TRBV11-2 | TGTGCCAGCAGCTTAGAGGCCAGTGTGAGGAGTGAGCAGTTCTTC | CASSLEASVRSEQFF
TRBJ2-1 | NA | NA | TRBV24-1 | TGTGCCACCAGTGATTTGACTGAGGATGAGCAGTTCTTC | CATSDLTEDEQFF
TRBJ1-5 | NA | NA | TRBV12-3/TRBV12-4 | TGTGCCAGCAGTTTAGGCAGGGGCACCAATCAGCCCCAGCATTTT | CASSLGRGTNQPQHF
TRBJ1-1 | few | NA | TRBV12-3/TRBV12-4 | TGTGCCAGCAGTCCCTTAAAACCTAACACTGAAGCTTTCTTT | CASSPLKPNTEAFF
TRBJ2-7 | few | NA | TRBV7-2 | TGTGCCAGCAGCTTCTACCAACAGTTAGGCTACGAGCAGTACTTC | CASSFYQQLGYEQYF
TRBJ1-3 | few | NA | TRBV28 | TGTGCCAGCCACAATAATGGAGGGACCTCTGGAAACACCATATATTTT | CASHNNGGTSGNTIYF
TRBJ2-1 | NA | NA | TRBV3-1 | TGTGCCAGCAGCCAGAGGAGGGGCATCTCCGGGAACATTGAGCAGTTCTTC | CASSQRRGISGNIEQFF
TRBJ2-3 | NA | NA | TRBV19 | TGTGCCAGTAAGGCCCGATCTTCGATAAGCACAGATACGCAGTATTTT | CASKARSSISTDTQYF
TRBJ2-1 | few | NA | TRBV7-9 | TGTGCCAGCAGCTCCCGGGGGACTAGGGGGCTCCATGAGCAGTTCTTC | CASSSRGTRGLHEQFF
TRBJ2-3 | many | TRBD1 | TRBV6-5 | TGTGCCAGCAGTTACCGGGACAGGGGCACAGATACGCAGTATTTT | CASSYRDRGTDTQYF
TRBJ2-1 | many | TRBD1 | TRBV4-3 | TGCGCCAGCAGCCAAGAGACAGTGCGCACAGGGGGCTACAATGAGCAGTTCTTC | CASSQETVRTGGYNEQFF
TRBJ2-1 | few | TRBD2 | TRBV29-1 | TGCAGCGTGATCTGGTCTAGCGGGATACCCTCCTACAATGAGCAGTTCTTC | CSVIWSSGIPSYNEQFF
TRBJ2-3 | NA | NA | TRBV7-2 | TGTGCCAGCAGCTTAGCCGTAGGGGTGGGAGATACGCAGTATTTT | CASSLAVGVGDTQYF
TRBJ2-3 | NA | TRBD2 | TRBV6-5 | TGTGCCAGCAGTTACTATGGTAGCGGGGGGCCCAGAGATACGCAGTATTTT | CASSYYGSGGPRDTQYF
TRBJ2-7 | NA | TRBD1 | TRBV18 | TGTGCCAGCTCAGTATCGACAGGGGGCGCGAGGTACGAGCAGTACTTC | CASSVSTGGARYEQYF